These T cell receptor beta chains were read from a single sample in a study of blood T cell repertoires in COVID-19. Sequenced by immunoSEQ multiplex PCR; TCRdb stores in-frame clones only, minus some. Of approximately 43,000 clones in the sample, about 81% were seen once. Sequenced: peripheral blood. Receptors were obtained from a man in his forties with active or convalescent COVID-19. Each CDR3 is given without its conserved first and last residue. Only some rows state a clone size, as once, few, many or a class for expanded clones.

j_call v_call clone_size cdr3_aa
TRBJ2-5 TRBV4-1 - ASSEVGGRETQY
TRBJ2-7 TRBV4-1 - ASSQSASGPYEQY
TRBJ2-7 TRBV18 once ASSPIGSPIYEQY
TRBJ2-3 TRBV2 once ASSEERQDTQY
TRBJ2-7 TRBV5-1 - ASKPDAAITRQY
TRBJ1-3 TRBV7-2 - ASSLDLGTGLLGGNTIY
TRBJ2-2 TRBV7-9 - ASSFRTGDVGELF
TRBJ1-5 TRBV27 - ASSSGGGSNQPQH
TRBJ1-1 TRBV19 few ASSKSSNTEAF
TRBJ2-2 TRBV28 - ASSLGGNTGELF
TRBJ2-7 TRBV5-1 - ASSGAGGPFYEQY
TRBJ2-3 TRBV5-4 - ASSRRAPTTDTQY
TRBJ2-7 TRBV19 - ASSQGLVGEQY
TRBJ2-3 TRBV18 - ASSPGTGGDTQY
TRBJ1-4 TRBV16 - ASSQSREKLF
TRBJ1-2 TRBV24-1 once ATQDTYGYT
TRBJ2-1 TRBV6-1 once ASSENRASGGEQF